This TCR beta chain is from a study of blood T cell repertoires in COVID-19. Germline V gene sequence: CDR1 SGHNT, CDR2 YYREEE (reference sequence). With V trimmed by 4 bases and J by 3 bases, 7 bases remained unmatched. The CDR3 loop spans 17 amino acids. Repertoires were generated with immunoSEQ multiplex PCR, while TCRdb's copy carries only in-frame clones and drops some. Altogether about 200,000 clones are present, 70% to 90% being singletons, with the ten largest covering 3% to 4%. The V gene is TRBV5-4, the J gene TRBJ2-3; the match to TRBD2 covers 14 bases. This clonotype was obtained from a woman aged 40-49 years with acute COVID-19. The sequencing input was PBMCs or T cells enriched from blood (not recorded which). CDR3 region: CASSPGTSGRRTDTQYF. The CDR3 region has the DNA TGTGCCAGCAGCCCTGGGACTAGCGGGAGAAGAACAGATACGCAGTATTTT. The whole variable domain, filled in from reference TRBV5-4 and TRBJ2-3, reads ETGVTQSPTHLIKTRGQQVTLRCSSQSGHNTVSWYQQALGQGPQFIFQYYREEENGRGNFPPRFSGLQFPNYSSELNVNALELDDSALYLCASSPGTSGRRTDTQYFGPGTRLTVL.